This record covers a single TCR beta chain. Its antigen is unknown. The repertoire was sequenced with immunoSEQ multiplex PCR; TCRdb's copy has only in-frame clones and lacks some. The table includes about 680,000 clones, 90% to 95% detected once. These data are taken from a study of shared clonotypes between healthy human individuals. Study results and limitations: Naive subsets generally exceeded memory subsets in estimated richness.

CD45RO negativity and positive selection for CCR7 defined naive CD8 cells, a population that excluded terminally differentiated effector memory CD45RA+ cells. Among the donors, all were Caucasian adults who lived in Nashville, Tennessee. The TCR originated in a man younger than 40 in good health. What was sequenced was naive CD8+ T cells sorted from blood.

CDR3 amino acids: CASSHKKWPMEANVLTF. The CDR3 DNA sequence: TGTGCCAGCAGCCATAAGAAGTGGCCCATGGAGGCCAACGTCCTGACTTTC. The chain is built from TRBV14 and TRBJ2-6; D is unclear. Trimming shortened V by 3 bases and J by 6 bases, and 18 bases separated the two germline ends. From germline, CDR1 is SGHDN and CDR2 FVKESK. This CDR3 region has 17 residues. The whole variable domain, remainder taken from reference TRBV14 and TRBJ2-6, is EAGVTQFPSHSVIEKGQTVTLRCDPISGHDNLYWYRRVMGKEIKFLLHFVKESKQDESGMPNNRFLAERTGGTYSTLKVQPAELEDSGVYFCASSHKKWPMEANVLTFGAGSRLTVL.